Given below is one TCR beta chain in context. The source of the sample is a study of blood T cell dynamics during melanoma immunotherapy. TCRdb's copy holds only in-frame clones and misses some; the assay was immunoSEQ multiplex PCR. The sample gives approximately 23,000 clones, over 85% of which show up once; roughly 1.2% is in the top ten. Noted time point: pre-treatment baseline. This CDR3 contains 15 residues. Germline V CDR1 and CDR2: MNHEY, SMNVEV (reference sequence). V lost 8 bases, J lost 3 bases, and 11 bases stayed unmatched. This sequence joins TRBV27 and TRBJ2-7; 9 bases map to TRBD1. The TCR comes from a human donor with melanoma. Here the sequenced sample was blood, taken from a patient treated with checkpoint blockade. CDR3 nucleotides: TGTGCCAGCCGATCTTTTGGGACAGGGATCTACGAGCAGTACTTC. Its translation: CASRSFGTGIYEQYF.